The 12 T cell receptor beta chains presented below share a single source sample, sequenced in a study of metastatic and nonmetastatic thyroid tumors. No treatment of any kind had been given to any patient before thyroid surgery. TCRdb re-called the PCR reads through MiXCR. The sample lists about 39,000 clones, 15% to 20% occurring once. The sequenced sample was blood. These receptors originate from a female donor with papillary thyroid cancer or a benign thyroid nodule (not recorded which). Some clones in this sample may be carry-over from other donors' samples.

This clone was picked up many times. CDR3 sequence: CASSSPLGQTDTQYF. In DNA form, the CDR3 reads TGTGCCAGCAGCTCCCCCTTGGGACAGACAGATACGCAGTATTTT. The rearrangement joins TRBV7-8 to TRBJ2-3; 7 bases map to TRBD1. This CDR3 region has 15 residues. CDR1 and CDR2 (germline): SGHVS, FQNEAQ. The V segment lost 4 bases and the J segment 3 bases; nucleotides outside the gene matches: 7.

This clone is labeled medium-sized (0.01 to 0.1%). The rearrangement uses TRBV3-2 and TRBJ2-7; the table's TRBD2 call for D was not verified on the DNA. TRBV3-2 corresponds to a pseudogene. CDR3 length: 18 residues. Written as DNA, the CDR3 is TGTGCCAGCAGCCGACAACCGGGACTAGCGGAGGCCACCTACGAGCAGTACTTC. The encoded protein is CASSRQPGLAEATYEQYF.

The chain combines TRBV6-2 or TRBV6-3 with TRBJ1-5; D not certain. Trimming took off 7 bases at V and 3 bases at J, with 22 bases between the two ends. This CDR3 is built from 17 residues. The V gene's germline CDR1 is MNHEY and CDR2 SVGEGT. CDR3 in amino acids: CASTYQFWGTINQPQHF. CDR3 in DNA: TGTGCCAGCACTTATCAATTTTGGGGAACTATCAATCAGCCCCAGCATTTT.

This clone was counted many times. The rearrangement links TRBV7-2 to TRBJ2-3; 8 bases fit TRBD2. The CDR3 is 15 residues long. CDR1 and CDR2 from the germline V gene are SGHTA and FQGNSA. J was trimmed by 8 bases and V by 1 base; bases with no gene match: 8. The CDR3 coding sequence is TGTGCCAGCAGCTTAGGGGCGGGACTAGGAGGTACGCAGTATTTT. Protein sequence: CASSLGAGLGGTQYF.

This clone was observed a few times. The same CDR3 also results from other DNA sequences found in this sample. This sequence joins TRBV19 and TRBJ1-2; the D gene is possibly TRBD1 (6 bases). Germline CDR1 LNHDA, CDR2 SQIVND (reference sequence). The CDR3 is 14 amino acids. This CDR3 is CAPGEQGHNYGYTF. As DNA, the CDR3 is TGTGCACCAGGGGAACAGGGCCATAACTATGGCTACACCTTC.

This chain links TRBV11-2 with TRBJ2-6; 7 nucleotides align to TRBD2. After removal of 4 bases from V and 6 bases from J, the junction contained 9 bases not matched to a gene. The CDR3 loop spans 16 amino acids. Germline loops: CDR1 SGHAT, CDR2 FQNNGV. The CDR3 is CASSWGGASLANVLTF. Written as DNA, the CDR3 is TGTGCCAGCAGCTGGGGGGGTGCCTCTTTGGCCAACGTCCTGACTTTC.

This clone was counted at least ten times. This rearrangement joins TRBV29-1 to TRBJ2-5, with D hard to call. Trimming cost V 3 bases and J 3 bases, with 8 bases left between them. Germline assignment: CDR1 SQVTM and CDR2 ANQGSEA. The CDR3 consists of 12 residues. CDR3 region: CSVEGRKETQYF. CDR3 nucleotide sequence: TGCAGCGTTGAGGGCAGAAAAGAGACCCAGTACTTC.

This clone has ten or more counts. This same CDR3 is encoded by further DNA sequences in the sample. The chain couples TRBV7-9 to TRBJ1-1; D is ambiguous. Deletions cut 5 bases from V and 1 base from J, with 5 bases between. CDR1 SEHNR and CDR2 FQNEAQ come from the germline V gene (reference sequence). This CDR3 spans 12 amino acids. The CDR3 DNA reads TGTGCCAGCAGCAGATCGAACACTGAAGCTTTCTTT. It codes for CASSRSNTEAFF.

This clone has more than one count but fewer than ten. The chain carries TRBV28 and TRBJ2-7; 13 bases line up with TRBD2. Germline CDR1 and CDR2: MDHEN and SYDVKM. With V trimmed by 5 bases and J by 2 bases, 3 bases remained unmatched. The CDR3 contains 15 residues. In nucleotides, the CDR3 is TGTGCCAGCAGTCCCGGGACTAGCGGGACCTACGAGCAGTACTTC. This sequence encodes CASSPGTSGTYEQYF.

This clone has at least ten counts. The J gene is TRBJ2-3, the V gene TRBV27, with D uncertain. CDR3 size: 13 residues. Looked up from germline, CDR1 is MNHEY and CDR2 is SMNVEV (reference sequence). V was cut by 6 bases and J by 2 bases, with 9 bases left in between. The CDR3 loop reads CASRDSYTDTQYF. The CDR3 nucleotides read TGTGCCAGCAGAGACTCCTACACAGATACGCAGTATTTT.

The V and J genes are TRBV10-2 and TRBJ2-1; D not resolved. This CDR3 spans 18 amino acids. CDR1 is WSHSY, CDR2 SAAADI, per germline. V lost 7 bases and J 0 bases, leaving 22 bases between the germline ends. The CDR3 protein is CASKVYGPGVSSYNEQFF. CDR3 nucleotides: TGCGCCAGCAAAGTTTACGGCCCTGGAGTGAGCTCCTACAATGAGCAGTTCTTC.

This clone was seen at least ten times. The chain recombines TRBV7-9 with TRBJ2-2, with D possibly being TRBD2 (6 bases). V lost 2 bases, J lost 5 bases, and 6 bases lay in between. The CDR3 has 13 residues. The V gene's germline CDR1 is SEHNR and CDR2 FQNEAQ (reference sequence). The CDR3: CASSLRETGELFF. DNA for the CDR3: TGTGCCAGCAGCTTACGGGAGACCGGGGAGCTGTTTTTT.